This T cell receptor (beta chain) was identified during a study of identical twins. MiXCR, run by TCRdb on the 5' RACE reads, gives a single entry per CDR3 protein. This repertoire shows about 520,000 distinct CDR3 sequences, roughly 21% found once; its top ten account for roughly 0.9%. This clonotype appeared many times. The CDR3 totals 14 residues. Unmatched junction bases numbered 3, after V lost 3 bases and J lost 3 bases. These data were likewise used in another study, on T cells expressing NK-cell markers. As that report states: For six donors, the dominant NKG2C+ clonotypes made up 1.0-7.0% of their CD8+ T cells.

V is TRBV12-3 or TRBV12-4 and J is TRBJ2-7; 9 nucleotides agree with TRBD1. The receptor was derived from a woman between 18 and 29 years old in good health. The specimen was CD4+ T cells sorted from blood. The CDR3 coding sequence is TGTGCCAGCAGTTTGGGACAGGGTGTCTACGAGCAGTACTTC. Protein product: CASSLGQGVYEQYF.